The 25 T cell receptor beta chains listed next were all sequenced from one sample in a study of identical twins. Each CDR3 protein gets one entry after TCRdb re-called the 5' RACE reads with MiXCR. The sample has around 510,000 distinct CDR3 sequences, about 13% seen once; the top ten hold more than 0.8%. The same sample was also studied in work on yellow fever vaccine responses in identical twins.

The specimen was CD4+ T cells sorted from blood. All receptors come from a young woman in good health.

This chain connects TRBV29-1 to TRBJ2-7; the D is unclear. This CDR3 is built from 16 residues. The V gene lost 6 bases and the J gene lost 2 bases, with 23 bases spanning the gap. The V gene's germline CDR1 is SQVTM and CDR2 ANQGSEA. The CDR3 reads CSVSTRKGLSPYEQYF. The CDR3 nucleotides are TGCAGCGTGTCTACAAGAAAAGGCCTGAGCCCCTACGAGCAGTACTTC.

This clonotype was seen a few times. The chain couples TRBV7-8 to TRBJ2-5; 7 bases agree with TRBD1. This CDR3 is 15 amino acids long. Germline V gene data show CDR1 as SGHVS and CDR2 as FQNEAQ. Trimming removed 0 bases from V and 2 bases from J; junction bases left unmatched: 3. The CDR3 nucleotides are TGTGCCAGCAGCTTAGCCTCCAGGGGGCAAGAGACCCAGTACTTC. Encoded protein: CASSLASRGQETQYF.

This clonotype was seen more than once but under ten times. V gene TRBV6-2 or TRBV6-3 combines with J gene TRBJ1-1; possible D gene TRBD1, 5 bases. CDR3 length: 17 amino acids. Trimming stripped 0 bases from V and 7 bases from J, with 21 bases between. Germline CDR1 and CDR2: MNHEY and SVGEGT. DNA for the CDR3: TGTGCCAGCAGTTACTCGAGGTTGCGGGGAGCCGGGGGTGAAGCTTTCTTT. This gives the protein CASSYSRLRGAGGEAFF.

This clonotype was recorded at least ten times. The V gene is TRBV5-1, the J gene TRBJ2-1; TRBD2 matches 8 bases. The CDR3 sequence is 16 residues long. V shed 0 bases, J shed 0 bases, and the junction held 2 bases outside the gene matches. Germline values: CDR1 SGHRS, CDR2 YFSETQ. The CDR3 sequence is CASSLGGGNSYNEQFF. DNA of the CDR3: TGCGCCAGCAGCTTGGGCGGGGGGAACTCCTACAATGAGCAGTTCTTC.

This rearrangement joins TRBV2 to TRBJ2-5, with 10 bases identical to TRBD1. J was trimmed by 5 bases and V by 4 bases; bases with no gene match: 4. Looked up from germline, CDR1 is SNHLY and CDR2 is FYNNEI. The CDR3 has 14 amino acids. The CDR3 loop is CASSGDRGGETQYF. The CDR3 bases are TGTGCCAGCAGTGGGGACAGGGGCGGCGAGACCCAGTACTTC.

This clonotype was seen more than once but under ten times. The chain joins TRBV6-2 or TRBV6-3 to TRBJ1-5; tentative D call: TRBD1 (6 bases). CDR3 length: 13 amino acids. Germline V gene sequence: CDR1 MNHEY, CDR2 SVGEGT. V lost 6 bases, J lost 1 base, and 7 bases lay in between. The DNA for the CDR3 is TGTGCCAGCAGACAGGGAAGCAATCAGCCCCAGCATTTT. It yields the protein CASRQGSNQPQHF.

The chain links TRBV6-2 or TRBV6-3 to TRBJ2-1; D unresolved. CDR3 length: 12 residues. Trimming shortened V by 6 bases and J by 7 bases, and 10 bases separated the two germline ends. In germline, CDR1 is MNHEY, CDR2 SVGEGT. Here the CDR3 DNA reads TGTGCCAGCAGCGCCCAGTCGAATGAGCAGTTCTTC. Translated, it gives CASSAQSNEQFF.

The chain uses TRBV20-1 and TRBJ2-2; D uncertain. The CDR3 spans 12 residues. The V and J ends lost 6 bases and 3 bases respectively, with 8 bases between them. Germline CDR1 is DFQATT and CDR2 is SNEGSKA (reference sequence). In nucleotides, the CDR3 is TGCAGTGCGCATAGTGACACCGGGGAGCTGTTTTTT. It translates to CSAHSDTGELFF.

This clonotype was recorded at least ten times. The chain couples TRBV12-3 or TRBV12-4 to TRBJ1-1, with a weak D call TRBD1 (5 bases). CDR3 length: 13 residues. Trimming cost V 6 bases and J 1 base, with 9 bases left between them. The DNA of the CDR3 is TGTGCCAGCAGGGGGACGGCGAACACTGAAGCTTTCTTT. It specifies CASRGTANTEAFF.

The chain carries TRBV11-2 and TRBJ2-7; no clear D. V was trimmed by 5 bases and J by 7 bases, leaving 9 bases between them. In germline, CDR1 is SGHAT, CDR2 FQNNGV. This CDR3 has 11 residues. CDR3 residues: CASSVVGEQYF. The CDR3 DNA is TGTGCCAGCAGCGTAGTCGGGGAGCAGTACTTC.

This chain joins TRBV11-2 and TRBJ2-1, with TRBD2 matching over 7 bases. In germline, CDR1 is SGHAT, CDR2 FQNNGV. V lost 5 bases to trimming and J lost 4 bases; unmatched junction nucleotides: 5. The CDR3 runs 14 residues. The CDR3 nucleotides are TGTGCCAGCAGCCGTTACGGGGGGTACAATGAGCAGTTCTTC. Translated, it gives CASSRYGGYNEQFF.

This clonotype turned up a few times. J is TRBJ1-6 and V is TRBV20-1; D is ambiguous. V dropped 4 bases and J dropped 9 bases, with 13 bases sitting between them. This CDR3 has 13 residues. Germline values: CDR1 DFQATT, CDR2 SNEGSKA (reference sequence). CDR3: CSAIVTRGSPLHF. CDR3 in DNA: TGCAGTGCTATAGTGACTCGGGGTTCACCCCTCCACTTT.

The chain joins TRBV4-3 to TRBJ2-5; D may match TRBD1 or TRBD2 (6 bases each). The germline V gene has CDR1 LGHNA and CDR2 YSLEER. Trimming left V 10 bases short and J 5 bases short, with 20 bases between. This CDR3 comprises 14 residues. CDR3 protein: CATTGAVPRETQYF. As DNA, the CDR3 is TGCGCCACCACGGGGGCAGTCCCACGGGAGACCCAGTACTTC.

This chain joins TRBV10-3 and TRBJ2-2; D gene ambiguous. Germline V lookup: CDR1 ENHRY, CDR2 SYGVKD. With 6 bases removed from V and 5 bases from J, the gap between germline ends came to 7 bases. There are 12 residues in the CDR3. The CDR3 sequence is CAIRVGTGELFF. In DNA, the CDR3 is TGTGCCATCAGGGTGGGGACCGGGGAGCTGTTTTTT.

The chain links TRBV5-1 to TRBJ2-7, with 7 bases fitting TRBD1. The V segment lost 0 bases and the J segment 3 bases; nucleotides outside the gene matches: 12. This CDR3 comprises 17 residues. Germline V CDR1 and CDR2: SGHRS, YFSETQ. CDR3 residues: CASSLAGQGVWNYEQYF. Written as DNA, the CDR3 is TGCGCCAGCAGCTTGGCAGGTCAGGGGGTTTGGAACTACGAGCAGTACTTC.

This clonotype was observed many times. The CDR3 spells CASSPRRMNTEAFF. CDR3 bases: TGTGCCAGCAGTCCCCGACGGATGAACACTGAAGCTTTCTTT. This sequence joins TRBV27 and TRBJ1-1; no clear D. The CDR3 runs 14 residues. V lost 5 bases, J lost 0 bases, and 10 bases lay in between. Germline V gene data show CDR1 as MNHEY and CDR2 as SMNVEV (reference sequence).

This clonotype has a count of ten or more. CDR3: CATSRDLGVLAGVYEQYF. Written as DNA, the CDR3 is TGTGCCACCAGCAGAGATCTGGGGGTTCTAGCGGGAGTCTACGAGCAGTACTTC. The chain employs TRBV15 and TRBJ2-7, with TRBD2 identical over 10 bases. Germline V gene data show CDR1 as LNHNV and CDR2 as YYDKDF (reference sequence). V shed 0 bases, J shed 3 bases, and the junction held 11 bases outside the gene matches. This CDR3 region has 18 residues.

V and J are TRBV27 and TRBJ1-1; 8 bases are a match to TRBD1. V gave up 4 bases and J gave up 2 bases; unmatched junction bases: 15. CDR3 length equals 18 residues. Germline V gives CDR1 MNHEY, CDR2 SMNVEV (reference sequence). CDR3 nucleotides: TGTGCCAGCAGTTCCCTTAGGACAGGGATCGTTTCAAACACTGAAGCTTTCTTT. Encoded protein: CASSSLRTGIVSNTEAFF.

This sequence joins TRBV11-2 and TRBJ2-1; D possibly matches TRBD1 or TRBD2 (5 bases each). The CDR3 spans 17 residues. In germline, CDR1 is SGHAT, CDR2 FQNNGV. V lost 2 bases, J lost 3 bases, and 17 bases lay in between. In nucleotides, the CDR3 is TGTGCCAGCAGCTTATTTCTTGGGGCCGGGAACTACAATGAGCAGTTCTTC. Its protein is CASSLFLGAGNYNEQFF.

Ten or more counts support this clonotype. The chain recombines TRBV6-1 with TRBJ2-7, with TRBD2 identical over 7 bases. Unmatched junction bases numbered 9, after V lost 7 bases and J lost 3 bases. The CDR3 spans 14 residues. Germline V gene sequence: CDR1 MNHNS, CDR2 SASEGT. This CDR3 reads CASKTGGPIYEQYF. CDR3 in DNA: TGTGCCAGCAAGACGGGGGGACCTATCTACGAGCAGTACTTC.

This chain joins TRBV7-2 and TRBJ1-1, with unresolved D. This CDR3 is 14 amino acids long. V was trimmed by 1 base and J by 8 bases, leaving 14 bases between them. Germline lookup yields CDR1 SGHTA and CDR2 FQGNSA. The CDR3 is CASSLGPYGSEAFF. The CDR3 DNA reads TGTGCCAGCAGCTTAGGTCCATACGGTAGCGAAGCTTTCTTT.

The CDR3 DNA reads as TGTGCCAGCACCTATGAATTGGTCCCAGATACGCAGTATTTT. Translation: CASTYELVPDTQYF. The chain employs TRBV11-2 and TRBJ2-3; D not certain. V was trimmed by 7 bases and J by 4 bases, leaving 15 bases between them. Germline V lookup: CDR1 SGHAT, CDR2 FQNNGV. CDR3 length: 14 amino acids.

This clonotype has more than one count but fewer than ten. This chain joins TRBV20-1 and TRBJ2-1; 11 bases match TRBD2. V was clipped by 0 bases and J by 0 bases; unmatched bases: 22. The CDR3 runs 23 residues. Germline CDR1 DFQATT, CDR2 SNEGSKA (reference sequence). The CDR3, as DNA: TGCAGTGCTAGAGATCCCCGCAGGGGGCCGACTAGCGGGAAAGGGAGCTCCTACAATGAGCAGTTCTTC. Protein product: CSARDPRRGPTSGKGSSYNEQFF.

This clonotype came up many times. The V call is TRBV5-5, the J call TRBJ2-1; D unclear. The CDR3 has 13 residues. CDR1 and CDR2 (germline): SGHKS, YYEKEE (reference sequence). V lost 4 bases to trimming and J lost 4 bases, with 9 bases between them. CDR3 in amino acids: CASSPDGYNEQFF. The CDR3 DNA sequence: TGTGCCAGCAGCCCGGACGGATACAATGAGCAGTTCTTC.

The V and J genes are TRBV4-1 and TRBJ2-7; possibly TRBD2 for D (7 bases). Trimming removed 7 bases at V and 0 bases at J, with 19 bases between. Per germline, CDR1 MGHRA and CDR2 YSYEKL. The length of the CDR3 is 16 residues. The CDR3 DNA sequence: TGCGCCAGCACGCCCGGGGGGCGGGGGAGCTCCTACGAGCAGTACTTC. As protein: CASTPGGRGSSYEQYF.